The following is a T cell receptor beta chain sequence with its context. The antigen remains unidentified. This sample is drawn from a study of post-analysis software for immune sequencing data. On the study more broadly: Patients had relapsing-remitting, secondary progressive or progressive-relapsing multiple sclerosis; some lacked subtype. General study results and limits: Controls showed lower frequencies than patients for roughly five TRBV segments, and TRBV5-6, TRBV5-1 and TRBV20-1 were among these. Strong same-batch co-clustering of samples appeared with F measure clustering. Significantly lower normalized Chao1 diversity was seen in multiple sclerosis patients than in controls.

Tagging with unique molecular identifiers was a feature of the TCR beta cDNA libraries. Once roughly 1 to 11 million T cells were used, roughly 490,000 cDNA molecules resulted. TCRdb processed the PCR reads anew with MiXCR; each CDR3 protein has one entry. The repertoire includes hundreds of thousands of distinct CDR3 sequences, approximately 38% of them detected once, and about 8% sits in the top ten. Germline V gives CDR1 DFQATT, CDR2 SNEGSKA (reference sequence). V gave up 6 bases and J gave up 1 base, with 14 bases separating them. The CDR3 runs to 14 residues. The origin of this receptor is a girl aged 2 to 10 with multiple sclerosis. The chain recombines TRBV20-1 with TRBJ2-3; the D gene is possibly TRBD2 (6 bases). Sequencing was done on a sample of blood. The CDR3 DNA follows: TGCAGTGCACCGACTAGTGGGGGCACAGATACGCAGTATTTT. Protein product: CSAPTSGGTDTQYF.